One and the same sample provided the 30 T cell receptor beta chains below, sequenced in a study of shared clonotypes between healthy human individuals. Data came from immunoSEQ multiplex PCR; TCRdb stores just in-frame clones and leaves some out. The table lists roughly 2 million clones, 95% of them singletons. Sequenced sample: naive CD4+ T cells sorted from blood. As for subset: CD45RA+ positively selected. Every receptor here comes from a man aged 18 to 29 in good health.

This clone has only one observation. The chain joins TRBV7-8 to TRBJ2-5; 9 bases are a match to TRBD2. V lost 3 bases and J lost 5; bases outside the gene matches: 7. The germline gives CDR1 SGHVS, CDR2 FQNEAQ. This CDR3 is built from 15 residues. In DNA form, the CDR3 reads TGTGCCAGCAGCTTTAGCGGGAGCGCGGGGGAGACCCAGTACTTC. Residues: CASSFSGSAGETQYF. Using reference TRBV7-8 and TRBJ2-5 for the parts outside the CDR3, the full variable domain is GAGVSQSPRYKVAKRGQDVALRCDPISGHVSLFWYQQALGQGPEFLTYFQNEAQLDKSGLPSDRFFAERPEGSVSTLKIQRTQQEDSAVYLCASSFSGSAGETQYFGPGTRLLVL.

To note about this clone: The same CDR3 arises from other DNA sequences in this sample as well. The chain combines TRBV20-1 with TRBJ2-3; no definite D call. Germline CDR1 DFQATT, CDR2 SNEGSKA (reference sequence). This CDR3 spans 11 amino acids. The CDR3 DNA is TGCAGCGCTTCTAGGACAGATACGCAGTATTTT. It translates to CSASRTDTQYF.

This clone was seen a single time. The V gene is TRBV30, the J gene TRBJ2-1, with TRBD1 identical over 8 bases. The CDR3 totals 13 residues. Germline trimming cut 8 bases from V and 6 bases from J; bases unmatched to any gene: 9. Germline CDR1 reads GTSNPN; CDR2 reads SVGIG (reference sequence). The CDR3 sequence: CARSRTGGNEQFF. The CDR3 DNA sequence: TGTGCCCGAAGTCGCACAGGGGGCAATGAGCAGTTCTTC.

A word on this clone: This sample also contains other DNA sequences that code for the same CDR3. The V call is TRBV5-4, the J call TRBJ2-3; maybe TRBD2 (7 bases). The CDR3 contains 15 residues. V gave up 4 bases and J gave up 1 base, with 13 bases separating them. CDR1 and CDR2 from the germline V gene are SGHNT and YYREEE (reference sequence). In nucleotides, the CDR3 is TGTGCCAGCAGCCGGGGCGGGGGCGGCACAGATACGCAGTATTTT. Translation: CASSRGGGGTDTQYF.

About this clone: A junction end diverges from the germline sequence, so it may reflect a read error. The chain employs TRBV19 and TRBJ2-7; no reliable D call. CDR3 length equals 12 residues. The germline V gene encodes CDR1 LNHDA and CDR2 SQIVND (reference sequence). The CDR3: CATGAPTYGQYF. The CDR3 DNA reads TGTGCCACCGGAGCCCCTACCTACGGGCAGTACTTC.

This clone was seen once. The chain employs TRBV11-2 and TRBJ1-1; unclear D gene. The V end was cut by 5 bases, the J end by 0 bases, with 16 bases between. This CDR3 contains 16 residues. Germline V gene lookup returns CDR1 SGHAT and CDR2 FQNNGV. The CDR3 bases are TGTGCCAGCAGCCTGGGGTCTTTCCAAGTGAACACTGAAGCTTTCTTT. Protein product: CASSLGSFQVNTEAFF.

The chain joins TRBV4-3 to TRBJ2-2; D is ambiguous. This CDR3 has 14 amino acids. From germline, CDR1 is LGHNA and CDR2 YSLEER. V was shortened by 1 base and J by 2 bases, with 5 bases between the two germline ends. The CDR3 nucleotides are TGCGCCAGCAGCCAAGCTTTTAACACCGGGGAGCTGTTTTTT. This gives the protein CASSQAFNTGELFF.

This chain links TRBV5-4 with TRBJ2-3, with unresolved D. Trimming removed 4 bases at V and 0 bases at J, with 12 bases between. CDR3 length: 15 amino acids. Germline CDR1 SGHNT, CDR2 YYREEE (reference sequence). CDR3 loop: CASSPGKTSTDTQYF. DNA of the CDR3: TGTGCCAGCAGCCCTGGAAAGACTAGCACAGATACGCAGTATTTT.

The CDR3 sequence: CASSQGTLSGYEQYF. CDR3 sequence (DNA): TGCGCCAGCAGCCAAGGAACCCTGAGCGGATACGAGCAGTACTTC. The chain links TRBV4-1 to TRBJ2-7; D perhaps matches TRBD2 (5 bases). The CDR3 extends over 15 amino acids. V was trimmed by 1 base and J by 4 bases, leaving 14 bases between them. Per the germline V gene, CDR1 is MGHRA and CDR2 is YSYEKL.

The rearrangement uses TRBV5-1 and TRBJ2-7; TRBD1 might be the D (8 bases). In germline, CDR1 is SGHRS, CDR2 YFSETQ. Trimming cost V 4 bases and J 1 base, with 15 bases left between them. The CDR3 spans 15 residues. The CDR3 DNA is TGCGCCAGCAGCAGGGAGGGACAGGCTTCCTACGAGCAGTACTTC. This sequence encodes CASSREGQASYEQYF.

V and J are TRBV5-1 and TRBJ1-4, with TRBD1 identical over 9 bases. This CDR3 comprises 14 residues. Trimming at V came to 4 bases and at J to 7 bases, leaving 5 bases not matched to a gene. CDR1 is SGHRS and CDR2 is YFSETQ in the germline V gene. The CDR3 DNA is TGCGCCAGCAGCACAGGGACAGGGAGTGAAAAACTGTTTTTT. It encodes CASSTGTGSEKLFF.

This clone has just one count. The chain links TRBV2 to TRBJ1-1; TRBD1 agrees at 9 bases. The CDR3 covers 13 residues. The germline V gene encodes CDR1 SNHLY and CDR2 FYNNEI. The J segment lost 5 bases and the V segment lost 6 bases, leaving 4 bases of the junction unmatched. CDR3 loop: CASRGTGLTEAFF. As DNA, the CDR3 is TGTGCCAGCAGGGGGACAGGGCTAACTGAAGCTTTCTTT. The whole variable domain, filled in from reference TRBV2 and TRBJ1-1, reads EPEVTQTPSHQVTQMGQEVILRCVPISNHLYFYWYRQILGQKVEFLVSFYNNEISEKSEIFDDQFSVERPDGSNFTLKIRSTKLEDSAMYFCASRGTGLTEAFFGQGTRLTVV.

The chain combines TRBV11-2 with TRBJ2-3, with D possibly matching TRBD2 (6 bases). Germline CDR1 reads SGHAT; CDR2 reads FQNNGV. Trimming stripped 1 base from V and 2 bases from J, with 10 bases between. The CDR3 covers 15 residues. This CDR3 is CASSLGGLVTDTQYF. CDR3 nucleotide sequence: TGTGCCAGCAGCTTAGGGGGACTTGTCACAGATACGCAGTATTTT.

The chain joins TRBV6-5 to TRBJ1-2; 9 bases are a match to TRBD1. In germline, CDR1 is MNHEY, CDR2 SVGAGI. Unmatched junction bases numbered 10, after V lost 4 bases and J lost 13 bases. This CDR3 is built from 13 residues. This CDR3 reads CASSWDRVSLPTF. For the CDR3, the DNA is TGTGCCAGCAGTTGGGACAGGGTATCTCTCCCCACCTTC.

The chain has TRBV10-1 and TRBJ1-2; D ambiguous. The CDR3 has 13 amino acids. The germline V gene encodes CDR1 WNHNN and CDR2 SYGVQD (reference sequence). V dropped 2 bases and J dropped 4 bases, with 8 bases sitting between them. The CDR3 DNA sequence: TGCGCCAGCAGTGAGGTCAGCGGCTATGGCTACACCTTC. The encoded protein is CASSEVSGYGYTF.

The rearrangement links TRBV7-9 to TRBJ2-1, with 12 nucleotides matching TRBD2. The CDR3 has 16 residues. Per the germline V gene, CDR1 is SEHNR and CDR2 is FQNEAQ (reference sequence). Germline trimming cut 2 bases from V and 7 bases from J; bases unmatched to any gene: 6. DNA for the CDR3: TGTGCCAGCAGCTTACTACTAGCGGGAGGTACTAATGAGCAGTTCTTC. Translating it yields CASSLLLAGGTNEQFF.

The rearrangement joins TRBV11-3 to TRBJ2-6; D may correspond to TRBD1 or TRBD2 (5 bases each). This CDR3 comprises 16 residues. Germline CDR1 is SGHNT and CDR2 is YENEEA. Trimming cost V 1 base and J 4 bases, with 11 bases left between them. CDR3 bases: TGTGCCAGCAGCTTAGGTTTCGGGGCAGGGGCCAACGTCCTGACTTTC. Protein: CASSLGFGAGANVLTF.

V and J are TRBV7-9 and TRBJ2-7, with 10 bases lining up with TRBD1. V lost 5 bases and J lost 0; bases outside the gene matches: 7. The germline V gene has CDR1 SEHNR and CDR2 FQNEAQ (reference sequence). The CDR3 totals 16 residues. The CDR3 DNA reads TGTGCCAGCAGCGCCCAGGGACAGGGGAGCTCCTACGAGCAGTACTTC. This gives the protein CASSAQGQGSSYEQYF.

This chain connects TRBV10-3 to TRBJ1-3; possibly TRBD1 for D (5 bases). V was trimmed by 6 bases and J by 0 bases, leaving 18 bases between them. The CDR3 is 17 residues long. Germline values: CDR1 ENHRY, CDR2 SYGVKD. In nucleotides, the CDR3 is TGTGCCATCAGGGGATATTCCGGCAGGGACTCTGGAAACACCATATATTTT. Protein sequence: CAIRGYSGRDSGNTIYF.

The V and J genes are TRBV10-2 and TRBJ1-2, with TRBD1 matching 9 bases. The CDR3 sequence is 14 residues long. V dropped 6 bases and J dropped 5; count of bases not matched to a gene: 7. Germline V lookup: CDR1 WSHSY, CDR2 SAAADI. The CDR3 region has the DNA TGCGCCAGCAGGGACCGGGACAGGGTGTATGGCTACACCTTC. Its protein is CASRDRDRVYGYTF.

The chain recombines TRBV10-2 with TRBJ1-4; D is uncertain. Trimming pared 6 bases from V and 7 bases from J, leaving 18 bases between. CDR3 length: 15 amino acids. The germline V gene has CDR1 WSHSY and CDR2 SAAADI. The CDR3 protein is CASRSGRIASEKLFF. The CDR3, as DNA: TGCGCCAGCAGGAGTGGACGGATAGCCAGTGAAAAACTGTTTTTT.

The genes are TRBV11-2 and TRBJ2-7; 8 bases align to TRBD2. The CDR3 is 16 residues long. Germline CDR1 and CDR2: SGHAT and FQNNGV. V shed 5 bases, J shed 3 bases, and the junction held 12 bases outside the gene matches. The CDR3 sequence is CASSGGQRGPFYEQYF. The CDR3 coding sequence is TGTGCCAGCAGCGGGGGCCAGCGGGGGCCTTTCTACGAGCAGTACTTC.

This chain joins TRBV18 and TRBJ1-2; D uncertain. Trimming left V 6 bases short and J 7 bases short, with 12 bases between. The CDR3 has 12 amino acids. CDR1 and CDR2 from the germline V gene are KGHSH and LQKENI. DNA of the CDR3: TGTGCCAGCTCCCGAAAAGGGTTTGGCTACACCTTC. It translates to CASSRKGFGYTF. The whole variable domain, filled in from reference TRBV18 and TRBJ1-2, reads NAGVMQNPRHLVRRRGQEARLRCSPMKGHSHVYWYRQLPEEGLKFMVYLQKENIIDESGMPKERFSAEFPKEGPSILRIQQVVRGDSAAYFCASSRKGFGYTFGSGTRLTVV.

The chain recombines TRBV2 with TRBJ2-5; 8 bases are a match to TRBD2. Germline CDR1 and CDR2: SNHLY and FYNNEI. V was pared by 7 bases and J by 5 bases, with 6 bases of the junction left unmatched. The CDR3 has 13 amino acids. CDR3 loop: CASNGGAFETQYF. The CDR3 DNA reads as TGTGCCAGCAACGGGGGGGCATTTGAGACCCAGTACTTC.

This rearrangement joins TRBV25-1 to TRBJ1-3; D gene unclear. Trimming pared 3 bases from V and 4 bases from J, leaving 13 bases between. Germline V lookup: CDR1 MGHDK, CDR2 SYGVNS. The CDR3 consists of 15 residues. Here the CDR3 DNA reads TGTGCCAGCAGTGACCGGGCCGGGGTAGGAAACACCATATATTTT. Translating it yields CASSDRAGVGNTIYF.

The chain has TRBV11-3 and TRBJ2-3, with D perhaps TRBD1 or TRBD2 (5 bases each). V was cut by 5 bases and J by 2 bases, with 14 bases left in between. The CDR3 extends over 15 amino acids. CDR1 and CDR2 from the germline V gene are SGHNT and YENEEA. Written as DNA, the CDR3 is TGTGCCAGCAGCCGGGACGGCACCTACACAGATACGCAGTATTTT. Residues: CASSRDGTYTDTQYF. Full variable domain (outside the CDR3, taken from reference TRBV11-3 and TRBJ2-3): EAGVVQSPRYKIIEKKQPVAFWCNPISGHNTLYWYLQNLGQGPELLIRYENEEAVDDSQLPKDRFSAERLKGVDSTLKIQPAELGDSAVYLCASSRDGTYTDTQYFGPGTRLTVL.

The genes are TRBV5-6 and TRBJ2-1; D gene uncertain. CDR1 is SGHDT and CDR2 is YYEEEE in the germline V gene. The CDR3 totals 15 residues. V was pared by 4 bases and J by 4 bases, with 15 bases between. CDR3 sequence reads: CASSPAMEDYNEQFF. The CDR3 DNA reads as TGTGCCAGCAGCCCCGCTATGGAAGATTACAATGAGCAGTTCTTC.

The J gene is TRBJ2-3, the V gene TRBV10-2; TRBD2 matches 7 bases. This CDR3 is built from 14 residues. CDR1 is WSHSY, CDR2 SAAADI, per germline. The J segment lost 0 bases and the V segment lost 4 bases, leaving 1 base of the junction unmatched. The CDR3 protein is CASSVSGSTDTQYF. For the CDR3, the DNA is TGCGCCAGCAGTGTTAGCGGGAGCACAGATACGCAGTATTTT.

The chain has TRBV29-1 and TRBJ1-5; possibly TRBD1 for D (5 bases). Trimming took off 6 bases at V and 4 bases at J, with 13 bases between the two ends. The CDR3 is 13 amino acids. Germline V gives CDR1 SQVTM, CDR2 ANQGSEA. In nucleotides, the CDR3 is TGCAGCGTCCGGAGGGGAAGTAATCAGCCCCAGCATTTT. Translating gives CSVRRGSNQPQHF.

This chain uses TRBV9 with TRBJ2-2, with D possibly being TRBD2 (6 bases). Deletions cut 4 bases from V and 0 bases from J, with 13 bases between. This CDR3 has 16 residues. Germline V gene data show CDR1 as SGDLS and CDR2 as YYNGEE. The CDR3 region is CASSLNSGANTGELFF. In DNA form, the CDR3 reads TGTGCCAGCAGCTTAAATAGCGGAGCGAACACCGGGGAGCTGTTTTTT. Full variable domain (missing parts from reference TRBV9 and TRBJ2-2): DSGVTQTPKHLITATGQRVTLRCSPRSGDLSVYWYQQSLDQGLQFLIQYYNGEERAKGNILERFSAQQFPDLHSELNLSSLELGDSALYFCASSLNSGANTGELFFGEGSRLTVL.